This record looks at one T cell receptor beta chain sequence and its context. The antigen remains unidentified. The data are from a study of cytomegalovirus exposure and HLA in healthy donors. The study ran its PCR with 60 Vbeta and 13 Jbeta primers. The data were produced by immunoSEQ multiplex PCR, yet TCRdb's version contains in-frame clones alone and is incomplete. The table shows about 76,000 clones, with under 85% occurring only once. Overall study results and limits: 15,000 to 20,000 TCR beta sequences were associated with HLA alleles at 0.05 false discovery rate in a later analysis. DRB1 showed the most TCR associations and HLA-C the fewest in a later analysis, as rates varied by HLA locus.

V was clipped by 1 base and J by 2 bases; unmatched bases: 8. This CDR3 region has 18 residues. Germline lookup yields CDR1 MDHEN and CDR2 SYDVKM. The sample consisted of PBMCs. This chain connects TRBV28 to TRBJ2-1; 10 nucleotides align to TRBD2. The receptor was isolated from a woman aged 40 to 49 in good health and CMV-seropositive. The CDR3: CASSLFLAGVSAYNEQFF. As DNA, the CDR3 is TGTGCCAGCAGTTTATTCCTAGCGGGAGTGAGCGCCTACAATGAGCAGTTCTTC.